This T cell receptor (beta chain) is drawn from a study of T cell repertoires in cytomegalovirus infection. The CDR3 is made up of 17 amino acids. V was pared by 0 bases and J by 0 bases, with 8 bases of the junction left unmatched. Per germline, CDR1 SGHKS and CDR2 YYEKEE (reference sequence). TCRdb passed the reads through MiXCR, listing each CDR3 protein once. Of about 740,000 distinct CDR3 sequences in the sample, 35% were seen once. This chain links TRBV5-5 with TRBJ1-2; 7 bases align to TRBD1. This receptor was identified in a human donor in good health (CMV status not recorded). Some clones in this sample may be carry-over from other donors' samples. The material sequenced was PBMCs. CDR3: CASSLEVRGSSNYGYTF. The CDR3 DNA reads as TGTGCCAGCAGCTTGGAAGTCAGGGGGTCTTCTAACTATGGCTACACCTTC.